The 22 T cell receptor beta chains in this list originate from one sample, sequenced in a study of T cell changes during pregnancy in multiple sclerosis. Profiling relied on immunoSEQ multiplex PCR, and the TCRdb table lists in-frame clones only, not all of them. The sample includes more than 50,000 clones, more than 85% of them seen just once. The material sequenced was peripheral blood, taken after pregnancy. All receptors derive from a female donor in good health, enrolled as a control in a pregnancy study.

V gene TRBV6-5 combines with J gene TRBJ1-5; D gene ambiguous. The ends were cut back, 2 bases at V and 9 bases at J, with 14 bases in the middle. This CDR3 spans 14 amino acids. The V gene's germline CDR1 is MNHEY and CDR2 SVGAGI. The CDR3 is CASSYDSYAGPQHF. As DNA, the CDR3 is TGTGCCAGCAGTTACGACTCGTACGCGGGGCCCCAGCATTTT.

The chain recombines TRBV9 with TRBJ2-7; the match to TRBD2 covers 9 bases. This CDR3 region has 15 residues. Germline loops: CDR1 SGDLS, CDR2 YYNGEE. Unmatched junction bases numbered 7, after V lost 4 bases and J lost 2 bases. This CDR3 is CASSISGGLTYEQYF. The CDR3 nucleotides are TGTGCCAGCAGCATAAGCGGGGGGCTCACCTACGAGCAGTACTTC.

The rearrangement joins TRBV27 to TRBJ1-5, with 9 bases lining up with TRBD1. Germline lookup yields CDR1 MNHEY and CDR2 SMNVEV (reference sequence). There are 15 residues in the CDR3. The V and J ends lost 6 bases and 3 bases, in that order; junction bases with no gene match: 6. The CDR3 DNA is TGTGCCAGCAGATGGACAGGGGTAAACAATCAGCCCCAGCATTTT. Its protein is CASRWTGVNNQPQHF.

The gene calls are TRBV10-2 and TRBJ2-1, with 10 bases identical to TRBD2. The germline gives CDR1 WSHSY, CDR2 SAAADI. The CDR3 has 16 amino acids. Trimming removed 1 base from V and 9 bases from J; junction bases left unmatched: 9. CDR3 residues: CASSEWLAGALGEQFF. The CDR3 DNA is TGCGCCAGCAGTGAGTGGCTAGCGGGAGCCTTGGGTGAGCAGTTCTTC.

The sample holds one count of this clone. This chain links TRBV27 with TRBJ2-3, with 8 nucleotides matching TRBD2. After removal of 5 bases from V and 5 bases from J, the junction contained 9 bases not matched to a gene. The CDR3 loop spans 15 amino acids. The germline V gene encodes CDR1 MNHEY and CDR2 SMNVEV (reference sequence). The CDR3 reads CASSLALAGGDTQYF. For the CDR3, the DNA is TGTGCCAGCAGTCTCGCCCTAGCGGGCGGAGATACGCAGTATTTT.

Notes on this clone: The junction departs from germline at one end; a sequencing error may be responsible. Other DNA variants within this sample encode the same CDR3. V usage is TRBV5-1 and J usage is TRBJ2-5; D is ambiguous. Germline V gene lookup returns CDR1 SGHRS and CDR2 YFSETQ. This CDR3 comprises 15 residues. The CDR3 sequence is CASRLATLPRETQYF. In nucleotides, the CDR3 is TGCGCCAGCAGGTTGGCTACCCTCCCAAGAGAGACTCAGTACTTC.

This clone was seen once. V usage is TRBV28 and J usage is TRBJ1-3; unclear D gene. Trimming shortened V by 2 bases and J by 4 bases, and 15 bases separated the two germline ends. CDR1 and CDR2 (germline): MDHEN, SYDVKM. This CDR3 has 16 amino acids. CDR3 protein: CASSLEAIGWGNTIYF. In nucleotides, the CDR3 is TGTGCCAGCAGTTTAGAGGCGATCGGGTGGGGAAACACCATATATTTT.

This chain joins TRBV7-2 and TRBJ2-1, with D perhaps TRBD2 (5 bases). V gave up 1 base and J gave up 7 bases, with 8 bases separating them. CDR1 and CDR2 (germline): SGHTA, FQGNSA. The CDR3 runs 13 residues. The DNA of the CDR3 is TGTGCCAGCAGCTTAGGAGGGCCTAATGAGCAGTTCTTC. As protein: CASSLGGPNEQFF.

In its sample, this clone was seen once. The chain joins TRBV7-8 to TRBJ2-5; 7 bases are a match to TRBD2. The V gene's germline CDR1 is SGHVS and CDR2 FQNEAQ. CDR3 length: 15 residues. V shed 3 bases, J shed 2 bases, and the junction held 6 bases outside the gene matches. In DNA form, the CDR3 reads TGTGCCAGCAGCTTCTCTCTAGCGGTACAAGAGACCCAGTACTTC. This encodes CASSFSLAVQETQYF.

This sequence joins TRBV7-9 and TRBJ2-3; 9 bases align to TRBD2. With 5 bases clipped from V and 5 bases from J, the junction kept 2 bases outside the gene matches. Germline V CDR1 and CDR2: SEHNR, FQNEAQ (reference sequence). The CDR3 totals 13 residues. CDR3 amino acids: CASSLLAGDTQYF. The CDR3, as DNA: TGTGCCAGCAGCCTACTAGCGGGAGATACGCAGTATTTT.

V gene TRBV6-6 combines with J gene TRBJ2-1, with 7 positions matching TRBD2. CDR3 length: 14 amino acids. Germline CDR1 is MNHNY and CDR2 is SVGAGI (reference sequence). V was pared by 2 bases and J by 9 bases, with 7 bases of the junction left unmatched. The chain's CDR3 is CASSYPSSGSEQFF. The DNA of the CDR3 is TGTGCCAGCAGTTACCCCTCTAGCGGATCTGAGCAGTTCTTC.

The chain carries TRBV13 and TRBJ1-2; 10 nucleotides align to TRBD1. V was clipped by 5 bases and J by 2 bases; unmatched bases: 8. The CDR3 has 16 amino acids. Germline CDR1 PRHDT, CDR2 FYEKMQ (reference sequence). As DNA, the CDR3 is TGTGCCAGCAGCATATATGGACAGGGGGGAAACTATGGCTACACCTTC. Amino acids: CASSIYGQGGNYGYTF.

The CDR3 DNA reads as TGCGCCAGCAGCGATAACTCCGGGGGGTACTACGAGCAGTACTTC. Residues: CASSDNSGGYYEQYF. The chain joins TRBV4-1 to TRBJ2-7; 7 nucleotides line up with TRBD2. The CDR3 has 15 residues. The V segment lost 5 bases and the J segment 3 bases; nucleotides outside the gene matches: 10. Germline V gene lookup returns CDR1 MGHRA and CDR2 YSYEKL.

The chain couples TRBV7-9 to TRBJ2-1; 8 bases line up with TRBD1. The V segment lost 1 base and the J segment 4 bases; nucleotides outside the gene matches: 3. Germline CDR1 and CDR2: SEHNR and FQNEAQ (reference sequence). This CDR3 comprises 15 residues. The CDR3 DNA follows: TGTGCCAGCAGCTTAGGGACAGGGAGATACAATGAGCAGTTCTTC. Translating gives CASSLGTGRYNEQFF. The variable domain in full, completed from reference TRBV7-9 and TRBJ2-1, reads DTGVSQNPRHKITKRGQNVTFRCDPISEHNRLYWYRQTLGQGPEFLTYFQNEAQLEKSRLLSDRFSAERPKGSFSTLEIQRTEQGDSAMYLCASSLGTGRYNEQFFGPGTRLTVL.

The V and J genes are TRBV4-1 and TRBJ1-5, with 7 positions matching TRBD1. The ends lost 2 bases at V and 3 bases at J; junction bases unmatched: 4. The length of the CDR3 is 15 residues. Looked up from germline, CDR1 is MGHRA and CDR2 is YSYEKL. CDR3 amino acids: CASSQQTGANQPQHF. The CDR3 region has the DNA TGCGCCAGCAGCCAACAAACAGGGGCCAATCAGCCCCAGCATTTT.

The DNA of the CDR3 is TGTGCCAGCAACTACGGCCGGAGGAACACTGAAGCTTTCTTT. Translation: CASNYGRRNTEAFF. J is TRBJ1-1 and V is TRBV6-5, with D unclear. The CDR3 runs 14 residues. Germline V gene data show CDR1 as MNHEY and CDR2 as SVGAGI. V was shortened by 7 bases and J by 1 base, with 13 bases between the two germline ends.

V gene TRBV4-1 combines with J gene TRBJ1-1, with 11 bases lining up with TRBD1. After removal of 3 bases from V and 4 bases from J, the junction contained 10 bases not matched to a gene. The CDR3 is 17 amino acids. CDR1 is MGHRA, CDR2 YSYEKL, per germline. The CDR3 nucleotides read TGCGCCAGCAGCCAGCTAGGACAGGGGGCCTGGGGCACTGAAGCTTTCTTT. Amino acids: CASSQLGQGAWGTEAFF.

The CDR3 loop reads CASSDKGRAYTDTQYF. For the CDR3, the DNA is TGTGCCAGCAGTGATAAGGGGAGGGCCTACACAGATACGCAGTATTTT. The chain recombines TRBV28 with TRBJ2-3, with 7 bases aligning to TRBD2. Germline-derived CDR1 and CDR2 are MDHEN and SYDVKM. Germline trimming cut 5 bases from V and 2 bases from J; bases unmatched to any gene: 10. The CDR3 loop spans 16 amino acids.

The genes are TRBV6-5 and TRBJ2-7, with 10 bases identical to TRBD1. Germline values: CDR1 MNHEY, CDR2 SVGAGI. The V and J ends lost 5 bases and 1 base, in that order; junction bases with no gene match: 5. CDR3 length: 15 amino acids. The DNA of the CDR3 is TGTGCCAGCAGTATCCCGGGACAGGGGTCCTACGAGCAGTACTTC. This codes for CASSIPGQGSYEQYF.

The chain has TRBV6-5 and TRBJ2-1; TRBD2 matches 9 bases. Per the germline V gene, CDR1 is MNHEY and CDR2 is SVGAGI. Germline trimming cut 6 bases from V and 8 bases from J; bases unmatched to any gene: 5. The CDR3 totals 13 residues. CDR3 sequence reads: CASRPSGTYEQFF. CDR3 coding DNA: TGTGCCAGCAGGCCTAGCGGGACCTATGAGCAGTTCTTC.

The chain recombines TRBV7-2 with TRBJ2-3; tentatively, D is TRBD1 (6 bases). V was pared by 5 bases and J by 6 bases, with 18 bases between. There are 15 residues in the CDR3. CDR1 is SGHTA, CDR2 FQGNSA, per germline. The CDR3 loop reads CASSHWTESRDTQYF. Here the CDR3 DNA reads TGTGCCAGCAGCCACTGGACAGAGTCCAGGGATACGCAGTATTTT.

CDR3 region: CASSYSLAGVTDTQYF. CDR3 nucleotide sequence: TGTGCCAGCAGTTACTCCCTAGCGGGAGTAACAGATACGCAGTATTTT. J is TRBJ2-3 and V is TRBV6-5; 10 bases align to TRBD2. Germline CDR1 MNHEY, CDR2 SVGAGI. Trimming at V came to 0 bases and at J to 3 bases, leaving 3 bases not matched to a gene. The CDR3 has 16 amino acids.